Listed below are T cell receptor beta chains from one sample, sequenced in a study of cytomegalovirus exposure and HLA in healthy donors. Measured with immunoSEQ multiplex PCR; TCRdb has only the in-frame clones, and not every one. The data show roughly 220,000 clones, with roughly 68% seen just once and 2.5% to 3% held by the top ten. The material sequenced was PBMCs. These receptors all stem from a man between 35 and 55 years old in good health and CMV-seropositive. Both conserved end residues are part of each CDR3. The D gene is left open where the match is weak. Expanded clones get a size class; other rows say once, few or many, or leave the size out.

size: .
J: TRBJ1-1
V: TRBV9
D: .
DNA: TGTGCCAGCAGCGGTGCTATGAACACTGAAGCTTTCTTT
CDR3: CASSGAMNTEAFF

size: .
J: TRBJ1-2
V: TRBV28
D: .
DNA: TGTGCCAACAGCAAGGGGACTGGGGCTTTCTATGGCTACACCTTC
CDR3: CANSKGTGAFYGYTF

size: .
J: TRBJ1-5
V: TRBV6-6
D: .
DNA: TGTGCCAGCAGTTACTCAAGGGGTGATCAGCCCCAGCATTTT
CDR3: CASSYSRGDQPQHF

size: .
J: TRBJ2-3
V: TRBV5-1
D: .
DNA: TGCGCCAGCAGCTTGGGGCTAGCTCCAGATACGCAGTATTTT
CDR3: CASSLGLAPDTQYF

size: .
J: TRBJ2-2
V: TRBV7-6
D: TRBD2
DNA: TGTGCCAGCAGCCCCCTTAGCGGGGGGGCCACCGGGGAGCTGTTTTTT
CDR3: CASSPLSGGATGELFF

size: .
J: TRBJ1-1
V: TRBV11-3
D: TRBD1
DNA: TGTGCCAGCAGCACCCGGACAGGGAAAGCTTTCTTT
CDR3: CASSTRTGKAFF

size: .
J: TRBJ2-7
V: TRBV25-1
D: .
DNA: TGTGCCAGCAGTGAATGGGGGGTCTACGAGCAGTACTTC
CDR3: CASSEWGVYEQYF

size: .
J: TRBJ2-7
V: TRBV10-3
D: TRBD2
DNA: TGTGCCATCAGGCCACAACTAGCGGCAAGCTCCTACGAGCAGTACTTC
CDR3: CAIRPQLAASSYEQYF

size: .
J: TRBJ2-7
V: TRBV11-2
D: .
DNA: TGTGCCAGCAGCTTTACAGGGACGGGGCAGTACTTC
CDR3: CASSFTGTGQYF

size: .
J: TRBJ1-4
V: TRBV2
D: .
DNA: TGTGCCAGCAGTCCCCGAAGAGCGACCGAAGAAAAACTGTTTTTT
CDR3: CASSPRRATEEKLFF

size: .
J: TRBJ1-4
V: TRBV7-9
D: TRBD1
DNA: TGTGCCAGCAGCCCGGGGGACAGCCGTAATGAAAAACTGTTTTTT
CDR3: CASSPGDSRNEKLFF

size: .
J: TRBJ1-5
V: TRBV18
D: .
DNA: TGTGCCAGCTCACCAAAGGCAGGCGCTAATCAGCCCCAGCATTTT
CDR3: CASSPKAGANQPQHF

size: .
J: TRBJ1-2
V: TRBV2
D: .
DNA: TGTGCCAGCAGTGAACGGGGGGGGCGCCTAGATGGCTACACCTTC
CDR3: CASSERGGRLDGYTF

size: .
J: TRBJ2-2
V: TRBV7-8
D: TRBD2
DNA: TGTGCCAGCAGCTTAAGGCTAGCGGGGAGCCCGAACACCGGGGAGCTGTTTTTT
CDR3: CASSLRLAGSPNTGELFF

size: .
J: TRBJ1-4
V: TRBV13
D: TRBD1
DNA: TGTGCCAGCAGCCCCACAGACAGGGATAATGAAAAACTGTTTTTT
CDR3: CASSPTDRDNEKLFF

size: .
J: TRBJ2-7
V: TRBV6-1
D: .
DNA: TGTGCCAGCGGGAGGGGGTCCTACGAGCAGTACTTC
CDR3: CASGRGSYEQYF

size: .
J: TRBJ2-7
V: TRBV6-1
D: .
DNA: TGTGCCAGCAGTGAAGGAGAGATCTACGAGCAGTACTTC
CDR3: CASSEGEIYEQYF

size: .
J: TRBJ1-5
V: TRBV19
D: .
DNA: TGTGCCAGTAGTATTAGGGGCAGGGGATCCCCGAATCAGCCCCAGCATTTT
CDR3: CASSIRGRGSPNQPQHF

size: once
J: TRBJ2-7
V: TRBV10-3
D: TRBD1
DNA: TGTGCCATCAGCGGAGACACGGGACAGGGGGCGAAGATCCCCTCCTACGAGCAGTACTTC
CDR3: CAISGDTGQGAKIPSYEQYF

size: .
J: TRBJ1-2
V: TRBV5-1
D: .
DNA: TGCGCCAGCAGCTTGCGCAAGGAGGTCTATGGCTACACCTTC
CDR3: CASSLRKEVYGYTF

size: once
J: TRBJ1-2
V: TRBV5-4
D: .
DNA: TGTGCCAGCAGCTCCCTCGGCGGGAACTATGGCTACACCTTC
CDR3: CASSSLGGNYGYTF

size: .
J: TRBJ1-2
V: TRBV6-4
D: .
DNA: TGTGCCAGCAGATTTACACAATATGGCTACACCTTC
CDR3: CASRFTQYGYTF

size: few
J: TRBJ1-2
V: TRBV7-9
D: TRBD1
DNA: TGTGCCAGCAGCTTGGGACAGGGGGAGGGCTACACCTTC
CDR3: CASSLGQGEGYTF

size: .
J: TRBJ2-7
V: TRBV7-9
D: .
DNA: TGTGCCAGCAGCCCGGGCGGGGAGTTCTACGAGCAGTACTTC
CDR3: CASSPGGEFYEQYF

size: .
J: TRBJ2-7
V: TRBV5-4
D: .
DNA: TGTGCCAGCAGCCGGGACTTGGAGGCCTACGAGCAGTACTTC
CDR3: CASSRDLEAYEQYF